The rows below give T cell receptor beta chains drawn from one sample of a study of chemoradiotherapy in HPV16-positive cancers. The repertoire was sequenced with immunoSEQ multiplex PCR; TCRdb's copy has only in-frame clones and lacks some. This table holds 55,000 to 85,000 clones, roughly 86% found once. The source material was blood, sampled from a patient who underwent chemoradiotherapy. The receptors stem from a human donor with HPV-associated anogenital cancer. Both conserved end residues are part of each CDR3. D genes are given only for firm matches. Size is omitted from some rows. Given values are once, few, many or a class for expanded clones.

v_call: TRBV29-1
d_call: TRBD1
j_call: TRBJ1-5
clone_size: -
cdr3_aa: CSVQGASNQPQHF
cdr3_nt: TGCAGCGTTCAGGGGGCTAGCAATCAGCCCCAGCATTTT

v_call: TRBV11-2
d_call: -
j_call: TRBJ1-6
clone_size: -
cdr3_aa: CASGYSNSPLHF
cdr3_nt: TGTGCCAGCGGCTATTCAAATTCACCCCTCCACTTT

v_call: TRBV10-1
d_call: -
j_call: TRBJ1-5
clone_size: -
cdr3_aa: CASSELVDQPQHF
cdr3_nt: TGCGCCAGCAGTGAATTGGTGGATCAGCCCCAGCATTTT

v_call: TRBV19
d_call: -
j_call: TRBJ1-1
clone_size: -
cdr3_aa: CASSIGQTTEAFF
cdr3_nt: TGTGCCAGTAGTATCGGGCAAACCACTGAAGCTTTCTTT

v_call: TRBV19
d_call: TRBD2
j_call: TRBJ2-2
clone_size: -
cdr3_aa: CASGSGGAVTGELFF
cdr3_nt: TGTGCCAGTGGAAGCGGGGGGGCCGTCACCGGGGAGCTGTTTTTT

v_call: TRBV5-1
d_call: -
j_call: TRBJ2-3
clone_size: -
cdr3_aa: CASRTAGADTDTQYF
cdr3_nt: TGCGCCAGCAGAACCGCGGGGGCGGACACAGATACGCAGTATTTT

v_call: TRBV6-5
d_call: -
j_call: TRBJ1-5
clone_size: -
cdr3_aa: CASKGGQNQPQHF
cdr3_nt: TGTGCCAGTAAAGGGGGTCAAAATCAGCCCCAGCATTTT

v_call: TRBV4-1
d_call: -
j_call: TRBJ2-4
clone_size: -
cdr3_aa: CASSQLTYYIQYF
cdr3_nt: TGCGCCAGCAGCCAGTTGACCTATTACATTCAGTACTTC

v_call: TRBV5-6
d_call: -
j_call: TRBJ1-2
clone_size: large
cdr3_aa: CASSLEGLYIDGYTF
cdr3_nt: TGTGCCAGCAGCTTGGAGGGGCTTTATATCGATGGCTACACCTTC

v_call: TRBV11-2
d_call: TRBD2
j_call: TRBJ2-1
clone_size: -
cdr3_aa: CASSRGRESYNEQFF
cdr3_nt: TGTGCCAGCAGCCGAGGGCGGGAGTCTTACAATGAGCAGTTCTTC

v_call: TRBV5-1
d_call: -
j_call: TRBJ1-3
clone_size: -
cdr3_aa: CASSRTDPGNTIYF
cdr3_nt: TGCGCCAGCAGCCGGACAGACCCTGGAAACACCATATATTTT